The next 19 T cell receptor beta chains were all read from a single sample in a study of blood T cell repertoires in COVID-19. Repertoires were generated with immunoSEQ multiplex PCR, while TCRdb's copy carries only in-frame clones and drops some. The data show roughly 120,000 clones, with 65% to 80% seen just once and 2.5% to 3% held by the top ten. The sequencing sample was made of peripheral blood. These receptors were obtained from a man aged 45-65 years with acute or convalescent COVID-19.

This chain connects TRBV5-1 to TRBJ2-7; TRBD2 is a possible D gene (5 bases). The CDR3 is 14 residues long. Germline CDR1 SGHRS, CDR2 YFSETQ. Trimming pared 4 bases from V and 3 bases from J, leaving 14 bases between. The CDR3 reads CASSVAVGDYEQYF. CDR3 DNA: TGCGCCAGCAGCGTTGCCGTGGGAGACTACGAGCAGTACTTC. Filled out from reference TRBV5-1 and TRBJ2-7, the complete variable domain reads KAGVTQTPRYLIKTRGQQVTLSCSPISGHRSVSWYQQTPGQGLQFLFEYFSETQRNKGNFPGRFSGRQFSNSRSEMNVSTLELGDSALYLCASSVAVGDYEQYFGPGTRLTVT.

This chain uses TRBV5-4 with TRBJ1-2; 7 bases align to TRBD1. This CDR3 spans 16 amino acids. J was trimmed by 2 bases and V by 6 bases; bases with no gene match: 13. In germline, CDR1 is SGHNT, CDR2 YYREEE (reference sequence). The CDR3 reads CASTDPWGTENYGYTF. CDR3 coding DNA: TGTGCCAGCACCGACCCTTGGGGGACAGAGAACTATGGCTACACCTTC.

V is TRBV18 and J is TRBJ1-3; 8 nucleotides agree with TRBD1. The ends lost 2 bases at V and 0 bases at J; junction bases unmatched: 6. Germline assignment: CDR1 KGHSH and CDR2 LQKENI. The CDR3 extends over 17 amino acids. DNA of the CDR3: TGTGCCAGCTCACCAAGGACAGGGACGAGCTCTGGAAACACCATATATTTT. Translating it yields CASSPRTGTSSGNTIYF. Full variable domain (rest looked up from reference TRBV18 and TRBJ1-3): NAGVMQNPRHLVRRRGQEARLRCSPMKGHSHVYWYRQLPEEGLKFMVYLQKENIIDESGMPKERFSAEFPKEGPSILRIQQVVRGDSAAYFCASSPRTGTSSGNTIYFGEGSWLTVV.

V and J are TRBV4-1 and TRBJ1-2, with 8 bases identical to TRBD1. Per germline, CDR1 MGHRA and CDR2 YSYEKL. V dropped 0 bases and J dropped 3; count of bases not matched to a gene: 9. The CDR3 is 17 residues long. The CDR3 nucleotides read TGCGCCAGCAGCCAAGATTTACCAGGGGGCCGAGACTATGGCTACACCTTC. The encoded protein is CASSQDLPGGRDYGYTF.

The chain combines TRBV7-2 with TRBJ2-7, with D unresolved. CDR1 is SGHTA and CDR2 is FQGNSA in the germline V gene. The CDR3 covers 15 residues. Trimming took off 0 bases at V and 0 bases at J, with 9 bases between the two ends. The CDR3 sequence: CASSLAGSSSYEQYF. The CDR3 DNA reads TGTGCCAGCAGCTTAGCCGGTTCGAGCTCCTACGAGCAGTACTTC.

This chain uses TRBV2 with TRBJ1-6; TRBD1 aligns across 9 bases. V shed 7 bases, J shed 6 bases, and the junction held 4 bases outside the gene matches. The V gene's germline CDR1 is SNHLY and CDR2 FYNNEI. The CDR3 length is 14 residues. The DNA for the CDR3 is TGTGCCAGCAATACAGGGGGCGTTAATTCACCCCTCCACTTT. Protein product: CASNTGGVNSPLHF.

V and J are TRBV19 and TRBJ1-1; D might be TRBD1 (5 bases). V lost 4 bases and J lost 2, with 14 bases in between. The CDR3 runs 15 residues. The germline gives CDR1 LNHDA, CDR2 SQIVND (reference sequence). In nucleotides, the CDR3 is TGTGCCAGTAGTAGCCAGGGTTCAGGTAACACTGAAGCTTTCTTT. Protein: CASSSQGSGNTEAFF.

This clone showed up just once. This chain links TRBV7-8 with TRBJ2-5; 9 bases match TRBD2. V lost 1 base and J lost 5; bases outside the gene matches: 8. The CDR3 totals 16 residues. Germline assignment: CDR1 SGHVS and CDR2 FQNEAQ. This chain's CDR3 is CASSLDDAGGPETQYF. CDR3 sequence (DNA): TGTGCCAGCAGCTTAGATGATGCGGGGGGGCCTGAGACCCAGTACTTC.

CDR3 bases: TGTGCCAGCAGTTACTCGCGGGGCTCCTACAATGAGCAGTTCTTC. Translation gives CASSYSRGSYNEQFF. The chain links TRBV6-5 to TRBJ2-1, with D possibly matching TRBD2 (6 bases). CDR3 length: 15 amino acids. The V end was cut by 0 bases, the J end by 0 bases, with 6 bases between. Germline CDR1 is MNHEY and CDR2 is SVGAGI.

The chain links TRBV18 to TRBJ2-7, with 8 nucleotides matching TRBD2. With V trimmed by 2 bases and J by 4 bases, 10 bases remained unmatched. Germline V gene lookup returns CDR1 KGHSH and CDR2 LQKENI. This CDR3 has 16 amino acids. The CDR3 loop reads CASSPREASGSYEQYF. The DNA for the CDR3 is TGTGCCAGCTCACCAAGAGAGGCTAGCGGGTCATACGAGCAGTACTTC.

The table lists this clone with a count of one. V is TRBV5-1 and J is TRBJ1-3; D gene uncertain. CDR1 and CDR2 from the germline V gene are SGHRS and YFSETQ. The CDR3 spans 14 residues. V lost 4 bases, J lost 0 bases, and 8 bases lay in between. The CDR3 DNA sequence: TGCGCCAGCAGCGAAACAGTCTCTGGAAACACCATATATTTT. Translating gives CASSETVSGNTIYF. Using reference TRBV5-1 and TRBJ1-3 for the parts outside the CDR3, the full variable domain is KAGVTQTPRYLIKTRGQQVTLSCSPISGHRSVSWYQQTPGQGLQFLFEYFSETQRNKGNFPGRFSGRQFSNSRSEMNVSTLELGDSALYLCASSETVSGNTIYFGEGSWLTVV.

The V call is TRBV5-6, the J call TRBJ2-5, with 8 nucleotides matching TRBD1. The CDR3 has 15 residues. CDR1 is SGHDT and CDR2 is YYEEEE in the germline V gene. The V segment lost 0 bases and the J segment 2 bases; nucleotides outside the gene matches: 3. CDR3 sequence reads: CASSLGWDRQETQYF. In DNA form, the CDR3 reads TGTGCCAGCAGCTTGGGATGGGACAGGCAAGAGACCCAGTACTTC.

The V gene is TRBV5-1, the J gene TRBJ1-1; 8 bases are a match to TRBD1. The CDR3 is made up of 16 amino acids. V was clipped by 3 bases and J by 0 bases; unmatched bases: 7. CDR1 is SGHRS, CDR2 YFSETQ, per germline. The CDR3 spells CASSSGTGQVNTEAFF. In nucleotides, the CDR3 is TGCGCCAGCAGCTCGGGGACAGGACAGGTGAACACTGAAGCTTTCTTT.

In DNA form, the CDR3 reads TGCGCCAGCAGCTTGATCGGAGCGGGGGGGCGGACAGATACGCAGTATTTT. Its translation is CASSLIGAGGRTDTQYF. V is TRBV5-1 and J is TRBJ2-3; the match to TRBD2 covers 10 bases. The junction had 8 bases not matched to a gene; V was cut back by 1 base and J by 3 bases. Germline CDR1 SGHRS, CDR2 YFSETQ. The CDR3 has 17 residues.

The rearrangement links TRBV6-5 to TRBJ2-1; 8 positions agree with TRBD1. The CDR3 sequence is 15 residues long. V shed 5 bases, J shed 4 bases, and the junction held 7 bases outside the gene matches. Looked up from germline, CDR1 is MNHEY and CDR2 is SVGAGI. CDR3: CASSRQGRGYNEQFF. The CDR3 DNA reads TGTGCCAGCAGTCGACAGGGGCGGGGTTACAATGAGCAGTTCTTC.

This clone appeared a single time. The J gene is TRBJ2-7, the V gene TRBV4-1; D not certain. CDR1 and CDR2 (germline): MGHRA, YSYEKL. The CDR3 extends over 17 amino acids. V was shortened by 4 bases and J by 3 bases, with 22 bases between the two germline ends. In DNA form, the CDR3 reads TGCGCCAGCAGCCCCACGCGGTGGCGAGCCCTCAGCTACGAGCAGTACTTC. This codes for CASSPTRWRALSYEQYF.

The chain combines TRBV29-1 with TRBJ2-7; 7 bases match TRBD2. The CDR3 is made up of 13 amino acids. Per germline, CDR1 SQVTM and CDR2 ANQGSEA. With 6 bases clipped from V and 1 base from J, the junction kept 6 bases outside the gene matches. CDR3 protein: CSVATSESYEQYF. The CDR3 nucleotides are TGCAGCGTCGCTACTAGCGAATCCTACGAGCAGTACTTC.

This clone was observed a few times. The chain joins TRBV6-2 or TRBV6-3 to TRBJ2-7, with 7 nucleotides matching TRBD2. The junction had 6 bases not matched to a gene; V was cut back by 6 bases and J by 4 bases. CDR3 length: 13 amino acids. Germline V gene data show CDR1 as MNHEY and CDR2 as SVGEGT. The CDR3 protein is CASSPGTTYEQYF. The CDR3 DNA reads TGTGCCAGCAGCCCCGGGACTACTTACGAGCAGTACTTC.

The chain uses TRBV28 and TRBJ1-5; D call uncertain. Germline values: CDR1 MDHEN, CDR2 SYDVKM. This CDR3 has 14 amino acids. V lost 6 bases to trimming and J lost 7 bases, with 16 bases between them. The CDR3 sequence: CASSLIMAGQPQHF. The CDR3 bases are TGTGCCAGCAGCTTGATCATGGCAGGACAGCCCCAGCATTTT.